Below, 18 T cell receptor beta chains from the same sample are listed, as sequenced in a study of glioma-infiltrating T cells after dendritic cell vaccination. Produced via immunoSEQ multiplex PCR; TCRdb's table is partial and in-frame only. The profile covers about 21,000 clones, with roughly 78% appearing a single time and approximately 35% taken by the ten largest. This sample comprised blood, obtained before dendritic cell vaccination. These receptors came from a human donor with glioblastoma.

This clone came up a few times. This chain uses TRBV5-1 with TRBJ1-1; TRBD1 agrees at 9 bases. J gave up 5 bases and V 4 bases, and 12 bases lay outside the gene matches. The CDR3 runs to 16 residues. Germline CDR1 is SGHRS and CDR2 is YFSETQ. The chain's CDR3 is CASSGATGGMGTEAFF. DNA for the CDR3: TGCGCCAGCAGCGGAGCCACAGGGGGCATGGGGACTGAAGCTTTCTTT.

This chain uses TRBV2 with TRBJ2-3; tentatively, D is TRBD2 (6 bases). The V gene's germline CDR1 is SNHLY and CDR2 FYNNEI. CDR3 size: 14 residues. The ends were cut back, 6 bases at V and 1 base at J, with 11 bases in the middle. Here the CDR3 reads CASRLAARTDTQYF. CDR3 nucleotides: TGTGCCAGCAGATTAGCGGCCCGCACAGATACGCAGTATTTT.

The J gene is TRBJ2-7, the V gene TRBV4-3; 8 bases map to TRBD1. J lost 5 bases, V lost 4 bases, and 10 bases had no gene match. CDR3 length: 15 residues. Germline values: CDR1 LGHNA, CDR2 YSLEER. The DNA of the CDR3 is TGCGCCAGCAGCCGACTCGGACAGGGTGGGGACGAGCAGTACTTC. This encodes CASSRLGQGGDEQYF.

This chain connects TRBV13 to TRBJ2-1, with 9 nucleotides matching TRBD1. The CDR3 is 15 residues long. Germline CDR1 reads PRHDT; CDR2 reads FYEKMQ (reference sequence). Trimming took 4 bases from V and 6 from J; bases not matched to a gene: 7. The CDR3 loop is CASSSAGTGPNEQFF. Here the CDR3 DNA reads TGTGCCAGCAGCTCCGCCGGGACAGGGCCCAATGAGCAGTTCTTC.

The V gene is TRBV6-1, the J gene TRBJ1-2, with a tentative D call TRBD1 (5 bases). This CDR3 is 13 amino acids long. Per germline, CDR1 MNHNS and CDR2 SASEGT. The V and J ends lost 5 bases and 5 bases respectively, with 12 bases between them. CDR3 in DNA: TGTGCCAGCAGTCCCGGGGGGGTTTATGGCTACACCTTC. Translation: CASSPGGVYGYTF.

This rearrangement joins TRBV7-8 to TRBJ2-5, with a possible D match to TRBD1 (6 bases). The CDR3 is 14 residues long. Trimming removed 1 base from V and 1 base from J, with 7 bases in between. Germline V CDR1 and CDR2: SGHVS, FQNEAQ. The CDR3 DNA follows: TGTGCCAGCAGCTTAGTAGGGGGCCAAGAGACCCAGTACTTC. Translated, it gives CASSLVGGQETQYF. Full variable domain (rest looked up from reference TRBV7-8 and TRBJ2-5): GAGVSQSPRYKVAKRGQDVALRCDPISGHVSLFWYQQALGQGPEFLTYFQNEAQLDKSGLPSDRFFAERPEGSVSTLKIQRTQQEDSAVYLCASSLVGGQETQYFGPGTRLLVL.

To note about this clone: Without the conserved terminal phenylalanine or tryptophan, this CDR3 likely stems from a read error. V usage is TRBV7-9 and J usage is TRBJ2-7; the D gene is possibly TRBD2 (6 bases). The V gene lost 1 base and the J gene lost 2 bases, with 12 bases spanning the gap. The CDR3 spans 15 residues. Germline V gives CDR1 SEHNR, CDR2 FQNEAQ (reference sequence). DNA of the CDR3: TGTGCCAGCAGCTTAGGGAGGGAAGGGCCCTACGAGCAGTACCTC. Translated, it gives CASSLGREGPYEQYL.

V gene TRBV2 combines with J gene TRBJ1-5; no clear D. With 3 bases removed from V and 8 bases from J, the gap between germline ends came to 17 bases. The CDR3 length is 15 residues. The germline V gene has CDR1 SNHLY and CDR2 FYNNEI. In DNA, the CDR3 is TGTGCCAGCAGTGATGTCCCGGGGTGGAGGGAGCCCCAGCATTTT. It translates to CASSDVPGWREPQHF.

V is TRBV28 and J is TRBJ2-3; possibly TRBD2 for D (6 bases). The V end lost 3 bases, the J end lost 2 bases, and 18 bases lay between the germline ends. Looked up from germline, CDR1 is MDHEN and CDR2 is SYDVKM. This CDR3 has 17 amino acids. The CDR3 is CASSFSWVGLNTDTQYF. CDR3 nucleotide sequence: TGTGCCAGCAGTTTCTCTTGGGTGGGACTCAACACAGATACGCAGTATTTT. Full variable domain (missing parts from reference TRBV28 and TRBJ2-3): DVKVTQSSRYLVKRTGEKVFLECVQDMDHENMFWYRQDPGLGLRLIYFSYDVKMKEKGDIPEGYSVSREKKERFSLILESASTNQTSMYLCASSFSWVGLNTDTQYFGPGTRLTVL.

V is TRBV7-9 and J is TRBJ2-1; the match to TRBD2 covers 10 bases. Germline V gene data show CDR1 as SEHNR and CDR2 as FQNEAQ (reference sequence). V dropped 5 bases and J dropped 10; count of bases not matched to a gene: 8. The CDR3 totals 14 residues. CDR3 DNA: TGTGCCAGCAGCACTTTAGCGGGAGGTTGGGAGCAGTTCTTC. Protein product: CASSTLAGGWEQFF.

In its sample, this clone was seen a few times. The rearrangement uses TRBV6-1 and TRBJ2-7; perhaps TRBD2 as D (6 bases). Germline V gene lookup returns CDR1 MNHNS and CDR2 SASEGT. V gave up 0 bases and J gave up 2 bases, with 11 bases separating them. The CDR3 sequence is 15 residues long. The CDR3 DNA follows: TGTGCCAGCAGTGAAGCATCTAGCGTAGCCTACGAGCAGTACTTC. It codes for CASSEASSVAYEQYF.

This clone occurred once. The chain joins TRBV19 to TRBJ2-1; 12 nucleotides line up with TRBD2. This CDR3 comprises 14 residues. The V gene's germline CDR1 is LNHDA and CDR2 SQIVND (reference sequence). Unmatched junction bases numbered 6, after V lost 7 bases and J lost 8 bases. The CDR3 coding sequence is TGTGCCAGTAAGGCTAGCGGGAGGGGCCATGAGCAGTTCTTC. Its translation is CASKASGRGHEQFF.

The chain has TRBV9 and TRBJ2-7; D is possibly TRBD2 (6 bases). The CDR3 totals 14 residues. Germline-derived CDR1 and CDR2 are SGDLS and YYNGEE. V was pared by 5 bases and J by 3 bases, with 15 bases between. CDR3 in amino acids: CASSAPGSLYEQYF. The CDR3 DNA is TGTGCCAGCAGTGCCCCCGGGAGTCTCTACGAGCAGTACTTC.

The CDR3 nucleotides read TGTGCCAGCAGCTTACCGGGACAGGGACGGGCTAGGGCCTATGGCTACACCTTC. It yields the protein CASSLPGQGRARAYGYTF. This chain joins TRBV5-6 and TRBJ1-2; 9 bases agree with TRBD1. CDR1 and CDR2 from the germline V gene are SGHDT and YYEEEE. This CDR3 region has 18 residues. Trimming took 2 bases from V and 4 from J; bases not matched to a gene: 15.

V is TRBV7-9 and J is TRBJ2-3; 9 positions agree with TRBD1. V trimming: 3 bases; J trimming: 3 bases; junction bases outside the gene matches: 4. CDR1 and CDR2 (germline): SEHNR, FQNEAQ (reference sequence). The CDR3 loop spans 15 amino acids. CDR3 region: CASSFGGQGTDTQYF. In DNA, the CDR3 is TGTGCCAGCAGCTTCGGTGGACAGGGGACAGATACGCAGTATTTT. The full variable domain, rest sourced from reference TRBV7-9 and TRBJ2-3, is DTGVSQNPRHKITKRGQNVTFRCDPISEHNRLYWYRQTLGQGPEFLTYFQNEAQLEKSRLLSDRFSAERPKGSFSTLEIQRTEQGDSAMYLCASSFGGQGTDTQYFGPGTRLTVL.

DNA for the CDR3: TGTGCCAGTAGTATGACTAGTTCCTACGAGCAGTACTTC. This codes for CASSMTSSYEQYF. This chain links TRBV19 with TRBJ2-7, with D possibly matching TRBD2 (6 bases). The germline gives CDR1 LNHDA, CDR2 SQIVND (reference sequence). The CDR3 has 13 residues. V dropped 3 bases and J dropped 1 base, with 7 bases sitting between them.

This chain uses TRBV28 with TRBJ1-2; 11 nucleotides line up with TRBD1. The V segment lost 4 bases and the J segment 7 bases; nucleotides outside the gene matches: 5. The CDR3 consists of 14 residues. Per the germline V gene, CDR1 is MDHEN and CDR2 is SYDVKM. The CDR3 DNA follows: TGTGCCAGCAGTTCCCGGACAGGGGGCTTTGGCTACACCTTC. The encoded protein is CASSSRTGGFGYTF.

This chain connects TRBV30 to TRBJ2-7; 7 bases are a match to TRBD1. Looked up from germline, CDR1 is GTSNPN and CDR2 is SVGIG (reference sequence). This CDR3 is built from 12 residues. The J segment lost 3 bases and the V segment lost 1 base, leaving 0 bases of the junction unmatched. CDR3 residues: CAWSGDSYEQYF. CDR3 in DNA: TGTGCCTGGAGTGGGGACAGCTACGAGCAGTACTTC.